A selection of T cell receptor beta chains follows, all from one sample in a study of control samples from healthy donors and cancer patients. Profiled with immunoSEQ multiplex PCR; TCRdb holds only in-frame clones, not every one. This sample has about 55,000 clones, with approximately 95% found just once. Sequences were obtained from blood. The receptors originated from a young man in good health. Both conserved end residues are part of each CDR3. D genes are given only for firm matches. Clone size is shown for a subset of rows, as once, few, many or a class of expanded clone.

CDR3 DNA | CDR3 protein | V gene | clone size | CDR3 length | D gene | J gene
TGCGCCAGCAGCCTCAGGGACAGACCCTACGAGCAGTACTTC | CASSLRDRPYEQYF | TRBV5-1 | NA | 14 | TRBD1 | TRBJ2-7
TGTGCCAGCAGTTACATCGGGACAGGGCGTAATCATGAGCAGTTCTTC | CASSYIGTGRNHEQFF | TRBV6-5 | NA | 16 | TRBD1 | TRBJ2-1
TGTGCCAGCTCCCCCGGGGGAGCCACCGGGGAGCTGTTTTTT | CASSPGGATGELFF | TRBV27 | NA | 14 | NA | TRBJ2-2
TGTGCCAGCAGTTTATTGGCGCTAGCGGAGAGCTCCTACAATGAGCAGTTCTTC | CASSLLALAESSYNEQFF | TRBV28 | once | 18 | TRBD2 | TRBJ2-1
TGCGCCAGCAGCCAAGAATGGACTAGCGGGAGGATGGTTACCGGGGAGCTGTTTTTT | CASSQEWTSGRMVTGELFF | TRBV4-1 | NA | 19 | TRBD2 | TRBJ2-2
TGTGCCAGTAGTATAAGGGACAGGGTCTACAATGAGCAGTTCTTC | CASSIRDRVYNEQFF | TRBV19 | NA | 15 | TRBD1 | TRBJ2-1
TGTGCCAGCAGTGAATATCCTGGTAATGAGCAGTTCTTC | CASSEYPGNEQFF | TRBV25-1 | NA | 13 | NA | TRBJ2-1
TGTGCTAGCAGCCCAGCAGGGGTAACCTACAATGAGCAGTTCTTC | CASSPAGVTYNEQFF | TRBV7-7 | NA | 15 | NA | TRBJ2-1
TGTGCCACAAGACAGGGCTACAATGAGCAGTTCTTC | CATRQGYNEQFF | TRBV15 | NA | 12 | TRBD1 | TRBJ2-1
TGTGCCAGCAGCTTTCGTCCCGGGGATCAGCCCCAGCATTTT | CASSFRPGDQPQHF | TRBV5-6 | NA | 14 | NA | TRBJ1-5
TGTGCCAGCAGCCCGGGAAGTTTGGGACAGGGAGGAGGAGGTACGCAGTATTTT | CASSPGSLGQGGGGTQYF | TRBV14 | NA | 18 | TRBD1 | TRBJ2-3
TGTGCCACCACCAGAGATCCTCGGTTTTCCTACAATGAGCAGTTCTTC | CATTRDPRFSYNEQFF | TRBV15 | NA | 16 | NA | TRBJ2-1
TGTGCCAGCAGTGATAATGGTTTGGACGAGCAGTACTTC | CASSDNGLDEQYF | TRBV25-1 | NA | 13 | NA | TRBJ2-7
TGTGCCAGCAGACCAAAACTAGCAGGAGGCACGCAGTATTTT | CASRPKLAGGTQYF | TRBV6-5 | NA | 14 | NA | TRBJ2-3
TGTGCCAGCAGTGACACCCTCGGTGGCTACACCTTC | CASSDTLGGYTF | TRBV6-1 | NA | 12 | NA | TRBJ1-2
TGTGCCAGCAGCTTGAGGGCGGGGGTGACCGAGACCCAGTACTTC | CASSLRAGVTETQYF | TRBV5-6 | NA | 15 | TRBD2 | TRBJ2-5
TGTGCCAGCAGCCGGGACAGGGGTGGTTATGGCTACACCTTC | CASSRDRGGYGYTF | TRBV7-3 | NA | 14 | TRBD1 | TRBJ1-2
TGTGCCAGCAGTGCCTCCACAGATACGCAGTATTTT | CASSASTDTQYF | TRBV28 | NA | 12 | NA | TRBJ2-3
TGTGCCAGCAGCTTCCAGGCTAGCGGATACAATGAGCAGTTCTTC | CASSFQASGYNEQFF | TRBV7-8 | NA | 15 | TRBD2 | TRBJ2-1
TGCGCCAGCATGAAGACGGATTCCTACGAGCAGTACTTC | CASMKTDSYEQYF | TRBV10-2 | NA | 13 | NA | TRBJ2-7
TGTGCCTGGAGCGAAAGGATGGAGCAGTTCTTC | CAWSERMEQFF | TRBV30 | NA | 11 | NA | TRBJ2-1
TGTGCCAGCAGTCCTCAGGGGGGCACTGAAGCTTTCTTT | CASSPQGGTEAFF | TRBV28 | NA | 13 | TRBD1 | TRBJ1-1
TGTGCCAGCAGTTACTCTCAAGGAGACGGAGTAACCTACGAGCAGTACTTC | CASSYSQGDGVTYEQYF | TRBV6-2/TRBV6-3 | NA | 17 | NA | TRBJ2-7
TGTGCCAGCAGCGGAGGGATCCATGGCTACACCTTC | CASSGGIHGYTF | TRBV5-4 | NA | 12 | NA | TRBJ1-2
TGCGCCAGCAGCCAAAGGGTCGTCGGGTACGAGCAGTACTTC | CASSQRVVGYEQYF | TRBV4-3 | NA | 14 | NA | TRBJ2-7
TGCGCCAGCAGCTCTGACATATACAATGAGCAGTTCTTC | CASSSDIYNEQFF | TRBV5-1 | NA | 13 | NA | TRBJ2-1
TGTGCCTGGAAGGGGGATGGTTGGGCTTTCTTT | CAWKGDGWAFF | TRBV30 | NA | 11 | NA | TRBJ1-1
TGTGCCAGTAGTACGACAGAATTTGGGCTTCCTGAAAAACTGTTTTTT | CASSTTEFGLPEKLFF | TRBV19 | NA | 16 | NA | TRBJ1-4
TGTGCCAGCAGCGCCTCTGGCGGGACCCCCAATTCACCCCTCCACTTT | CASSASGGTPNSPLHF | TRBV9 | NA | 16 | NA | TRBJ1-6
TGTGCCTGGAGCGATGACAGGGCCCTCAATCAGCCCCAGCATTTT | CAWSDDRALNQPQHF | TRBV30 | NA | 15 | TRBD1 | TRBJ1-5
TGTGCCAGCAGTGAATACAGGAACACTGAAGCTTTCTTT | CASSEYRNTEAFF | TRBV2 | NA | 13 | NA | TRBJ1-1
TGTGCCAGCAGCTTAAATGCGGGATCCGACGAGCAGTACTTC | CASSLNAGSDEQYF | TRBV7-3 | NA | 14 | NA | TRBJ2-7
TGTGCCAGCAGTTTTCGGGTTGGCTACGAGCAGTACTTC | CASSFRVGYEQYF | TRBV27 | NA | 13 | NA | TRBJ2-7